This TCR beta chain was captured in a study of CD8+ T cells in alopecia areata. Extracted RNA was reverse transcribed into cDNA, the sequencing template. The data were produced by immunoSEQ multiplex PCR, yet TCRdb's version contains in-frame clones alone and is incomplete. The sample contains 150,000 to 200,000 clones, less than 70% of which appear only once. Treatment here: oral pan-JAK inhibitor, 5-10 mg twice daily. This CDR3 has 14 residues. The germline V gene encodes CDR1 SQVTM and CDR2 ANQGSEA. The V gene end was trimmed by 4 bases and the J gene end by 2 bases; junction bases not matched to a gene: 8.

The source of this sequence is a human donor with alopecia areata. The rearrangement links TRBV29-1 to TRBJ2-7; TRBD1 matches at 7 bases. The sequencing here drew on CD4+ T cells sorted from blood, taken at approximately week 50, from a patient treated with tofacitinib. CDR3 loop: CSVVGTQGAYEQYF. The CDR3 DNA reads TGCAGCGTTGTTGGAACTCAGGGGGCCTACGAGCAGTACTTC.